These 9 T cell receptor beta chains were sequenced from one sample in a study of breast tumors, draining lymph nodes, adjacent tissues. Each CDR3 protein gets one entry after TCRdb re-called the multiplex PCR reads with MiXCR. The sample contains a few hundred thousand distinct CDR3 sequences, less than 40% of which appear only once. Axillary draining lymph nodes of breast cancer patients supplied the node samples. The sequenced sample was axillary lymph node tissue. All receptors come from a female donor with breast cancer. Some clones in this sample may be carry-over from other donors' samples.

This clonotype was counted ten times or more. The chain combines TRBV2 with TRBJ1-2; the match to TRBD1 covers 7 bases. V lost 4 bases, J lost 4 bases, and 6 bases stayed unmatched. The V gene's germline CDR1 is SNHLY and CDR2 FYNNEI. The CDR3 is 14 amino acids. CDR3 protein: CASSGQGGIYGYTF. CDR3 coding DNA: TGTGCCAGCAGTGGACAGGGAGGGATCTATGGCTACACCTTC.

This clonotype was found a few times. This rearrangement joins TRBV3-1 to TRBJ2-2; 7 positions match TRBD1. The germline V gene encodes CDR1 LGHDT and CDR2 YNNKEL (reference sequence). Trimming cost V 6 bases and J 2 bases; bases outside gene matches: 6. The CDR3 length is 15 residues. CDR3 in amino acids: CASRRGQTNTGELFF. In nucleotides, the CDR3 is TGTGCCAGCAGACGGGGACAGACCAACACCGGGGAGCTGTTTTTT.

The chain couples TRBV7-3 to TRBJ2-3, with D possibly TRBD2 on 6 matching bases. CDR1 is SGHTA, CDR2 FQGTGA, per germline. This CDR3 spans 16 amino acids. V was trimmed by 4 bases and J by 0 bases, leaving 14 bases between them. CDR3 amino acids: CASSSEGTASTDTQYF. The DNA for the CDR3 is TGTGCCAGCAGCTCGGAAGGGACTGCTAGCACAGATACGCAGTATTTT.

There are many counts of this clonotype. The chain recombines TRBV4-1 with TRBJ1-2; the match to TRBD1 covers 10 bases. The CDR3 runs to 16 residues. In germline, CDR1 is MGHRA, CDR2 YSYEKL. Losses at the gene ends were 1 base for V and 6 bases for J; bases not matched to a gene: 8. The CDR3 region has the DNA TGCGCCAGCAGCCAAGTAACGACAGGGGGCGCGAATGGCTACACCTTC. Encoded protein: CASSQVTTGGANGYTF.

Note on this clonotype: It may be a read error: a sequence one base away is much more abundant. The CDR3 sequence is CASSPRLDSYEQSF. Written as DNA, the CDR3 is TGTGCCAGCAGCCCCCGACTAGATTCCTACGAGCAGTCCTTC. The chain is built from TRBV9 and TRBJ2-7; tentative D call: TRBD2 (6 bases). This CDR3 is 14 amino acids long. Germline V gives CDR1 SGDLS, CDR2 YYNGEE.

This clonotype is judged large (0.1 to 1%). The rearrangement uses TRBV7-3 and TRBJ2-1, with TRBD2 identical over 7 bases. Germline V CDR1 and CDR2: SGHTA, FQGTGA. CDR3 length equals 14 residues. The junction had 10 bases not matched to a gene; V was cut back by 8 bases and J by 6 bases. CDR3 in DNA: TGTGCCAGCGGAATAGCGGGCGCCCGCAATGAGCAGTTCTTC. Encoded protein: CASGIAGARNEQFF.

In regard to this clonotype: A much larger clone lies one base from this, so it may be a read error. The J gene is TRBJ2-5, the V gene TRBV7-3; D not certain. Germline CDR1 and CDR2: SGHTA and FQGTGA. V was clipped by 0 bases and J by 0 bases, with 2 bases between them. The length of the CDR3 is 13 residues. CDR3 sequence: CASSLTYQETQYF. CDR3 sequence (DNA): TGTGCCAGCAGCTTAACGTACCAAGAGACCCAGTACTTC.

This clonotype was detected ten times or more. V usage is TRBV5-1 and J usage is TRBJ1-4, with 9 bases fitting TRBD1. Losses at the gene ends were 3 bases for V and 5 bases for J; bases not matched to a gene: 2. The CDR3 has 14 residues. The germline V gene encodes CDR1 SGHRS and CDR2 YFSETQ. The CDR3 coding sequence is TGCGCCAGCAGCTCGACAGGGGGGAATGAAAAACTGTTTTTT. This sequence encodes CASSSTGGNEKLFF.

The chain uses TRBV5-1 and TRBJ2-5; D remains ambiguous. Looked up from germline, CDR1 is SGHRS and CDR2 is YFSETQ. V lost 4 bases to trimming and J lost 3 bases, with 7 bases between them. CDR3 length: 12 residues. CDR3 DNA sequence: TGCGCCAGCAGCGTCGACGAAGAGACCCAGTACTTC. It encodes CASSVDEETQYF.